Listed below are T cell receptor beta chains from one sample, sequenced in a study of breast tumors, draining lymph nodes, adjacent tissues. MiXCR was run by TCRdb on the multiplex PCR reads, yielding one entry per CDR3 protein. The data show some 65,000 distinct CDR3 sequences, with about 40% seen just once and roughly 8.1% held by the top ten. Sequenced input: breast tumor tissue. All receptors come from a female donor with breast cancer. Some clones in this sample may be carry-over from other donors' samples. CDR3s include the opening cysteine and the closing phenylalanine or tryptophan. A D gene is named only where the DNA matches it firmly. Part of the rows lack a size; the others show once, few, many or a class for expanded clones.

TGTGCCAGCAGTTTTAGTCAGCCCCAGCTAGCCAAAAACATTCAGTACTTC	CASSFSQPQLAKNIQYF	TRBV12-3/TRBV12-4	.	once	TRBJ2-4
TGCGCCAGCAGCTTGGCCAGGCGAGGGGAGACCCAGTACTTC	CASSLARRGETQYF	TRBV5-1	.	few	TRBJ2-5
TGTGCCAGCGGACAGGGGGTAGCGGGGGGACAAGAGACCCAGTACTTC	CASGQGVAGGQETQYF	TRBV5-6	.	.	TRBJ2-5
TGTGCCAGCAGGCCAGGGGGCTCGACTAACCAAGAGACCCAGTACTTC	CASRPGGSTNQETQYF	TRBV7-8	TRBD1	.	TRBJ2-5
.	CICSARSGFSYGYTF	TRBV25-1	.	.	TRBJ1-2
TGTGCCATCAGTGTGCCGGGACAGGGAAATTCACCCCTCCACTTT	CAISVPGQGNSPLHF	TRBV10-3	TRBD1	once	TRBJ1-6
TGTGCCAGCAGTCAAAGCCCCGGATGGGGCTACACCTTC	CASSQSPGWGYTF	TRBV7-9	.	many	TRBJ1-2
TGCGCCAGCAGCTTGGGTGCGGCAGGGGCGCTTTCGAACACTGAAGCTTTCTTT	CASSLGAAGALSNTEAFF	TRBV5-1	.	few	TRBJ1-1
TGCAGTGCTAGTGCAAGAGGGGAGCTGTTTTTT	CSASARGELFF	TRBV20-1	.	.	TRBJ2-2
TGTGCCAGCAGCGAAGAGGGGGTTGGGACTAGCGGTTCCGGGGAGCTGTTTTTT	CASSEEGVGTSGSGELFF	TRBV13	TRBD2	.	TRBJ2-2
TGTGCCAGCAGAAAGGGAGGGACAGGGGTCACCGGGGAGCTGTTTTTT	CASRKGGTGVTGELFF	TRBV12-3/TRBV12-4	TRBD1	once	TRBJ2-2
TGCGCCAGCAGCCAAGGACAGGTGGGCACTAATGAAAAACTGTTTTTT	CASSQGQVGTNEKLFF	TRBV4-1	.	.	TRBJ1-4
TGTGCCAGCAGCTTCACAGCTTCCTACAATCAGCCCCAGCATTTT	CASSFTASYNQPQHF	TRBV7-2	.	many	TRBJ1-5
TGTGCCAGCCACGGGACTAGCACCGGGGCCAACGTCCTGACTTTC	CASHGTSTGANVLTF	TRBV3-1	TRBD2	.	TRBJ2-6
TGTGCCAGCAGTGCGGGACAGGGGGGGACTAGCGGCTACGAGCAGTACTTC	CASSAGQGGTSGYEQYF	TRBV6-1	.	many	TRBJ2-7
TGTGCCAGCAGTTACTCGATAGGTGGGAACACCGGGGAGCTGTTTTTT	CASSYSIGGNTGELFF	TRBV6-6	.	many	TRBJ2-2
TGTGCCAGCAGATTAGACGTGGGGGAGACCCAGTACTTC	CASRLDVGETQYF	TRBV6-5	.	many	TRBJ2-5
TGTGCCAGCAGTTTATATGTATCAAGCAATCAGCCCCAGCATTTT	CASSLYVSSNQPQHF	TRBV27	.	.	TRBJ1-5
TGTGCCAGCAGCGTAGGGTCCGGGGAGCTGTTTTTT	CASSVGSGELFF	TRBV9	.	.	TRBJ2-2
TGTGCCAGCAGCTTACAGGGACAGACAACCACAGATACGCAGTATTTT	CASSLQGQTTTDTQYF	TRBV11-3	TRBD1	many	TRBJ2-3